Below, 15 T cell receptor beta chains from the same sample are listed, as sequenced in a study of blood T cells in healthy people across ages. Sample-barcoded 5' priming and a J-beta primer mix drove a second PCR of roughly 7 to 11 cycles. From the 5' RACE reads, TCRdb called clonotypes with MiXCR, one entry per CDR3 protein. The table has around 1,900,000 distinct CDR3 sequences, more than 35% seen once; the top ten hold more than 20%. The sample comprised blood. The receptors derive from a human donor in good health.

The V gene is TRBV15, the J gene TRBJ2-3, with 11 bases that match TRBD2. Germline V lookup: CDR1 LNHNV, CDR2 YYDKDF (reference sequence). J lost 5 bases, V lost 8 bases, and 9 bases had no gene match. This CDR3 has 15 residues. CDR3 nucleotide sequence: TGTGCCACCCAACTAGGAACTAGCGGGGGAGATACGCAGTATTTT. It translates to CATQLGTSGGDTQYF.

The chain carries TRBV9 and TRBJ1-1, with D hard to call. CDR1 is SGDLS and CDR2 is YYNGEE in the germline V gene. The CDR3 sequence is 15 residues long. V was trimmed by 4 bases and J by 6 bases, leaving 19 bases between them. CDR3 region: CASSPPGSLRAEAFF. CDR3 in DNA: TGTGCCAGCAGCCCCCCGGGATCCCTAAGGGCTGAAGCTTTCTTT.

The V call is TRBV10-3, the J call TRBJ2-5, with D possibly being TRBD1 or TRBD2 (5 bases each). Deletions cut 5 bases from V and 1 base from J, with 17 bases between. This CDR3 contains 16 residues. Looked up from germline, CDR1 is ENHRY and CDR2 is SYGVKD. The chain's CDR3 is CAISPLWAGSQETQYF. As DNA, the CDR3 is TGTGCCATCAGTCCCTTATGGGCAGGGAGCCAAGAGACCCAGTACTTC.

The V gene is TRBV12-3 or TRBV12-4, the J gene TRBJ2-3; 7 nucleotides agree with TRBD2. V was pared by 4 bases and J by 6 bases, with 10 bases of the junction left unmatched. This CDR3 region has 15 residues. The CDR3 DNA follows: TGTGCCAGCAGTTCCCTCGTCGGGGGAGGGGATACGCAGTATTTT. This gives the protein CASSSLVGGGDTQYF.

J is TRBJ2-3 and V is TRBV7-2; TRBD1 or TRBD2 may be the D gene (5 bases each). From germline, CDR1 is SGHTA and CDR2 FQGNSA. Trimming stripped 8 bases from V and 3 bases from J, with 18 bases between. The CDR3 length is 15 residues. CDR3: CASSDGVGVTDTQYF. The CDR3 coding sequence is TGTGCCAGCTCTGACGGGGTGGGGGTGACAGATACGCAGTATTTT.

The sample holds a few counts of this clonotype. V gene TRBV9 combines with J gene TRBJ2-4; 7 nucleotides match TRBD1. The closer fit of TRBJ2-7 to the DNA end suggests the J call may be wrong. Germline V CDR1 and CDR2: SGDLS, YYNGEE. The CDR3 consists of 14 residues. Here the CDR3 DNA reads TGTGCCAGCAGCGTAGGCCCCCGACAGGGCGAGCAGTACTTC. Its protein is CASSVGPRQGEQYF.

This clonotype was detected only once. This could be a read error, since a much larger clone is one nucleotide away. The chain employs TRBV12-3 or TRBV12-4 and TRBJ2-1; 14 bases match TRBD2. The CDR3 is 15 amino acids. J lost 6 bases, V lost 7 bases, and 5 bases had no gene match. The CDR3 region is CASILTSGGGNEQFF. For the CDR3, the DNA is TGTGCCAGCATCCTGACTAGCGGGGGGGGCAATGAGCAGTTCTTC.

There are a few counts of this clonotype. The rearrangement uses TRBV6-5 and TRBJ1-1, with TRBD1 as a possible D gene (6 bases). This CDR3 contains 14 residues. Trimming cost V 7 bases and J 5 bases, with 17 bases left between them. Germline V lookup: CDR1 MNHEY, CDR2 SVGAGI. This CDR3 is CASTGVGQRTEAFF. Written as DNA, the CDR3 is TGTGCCAGCACAGGGGTTGGACAGAGGACTGAAGCTTTCTTT.

This clonotype was seen only a few times. V and J are TRBV20-1 and TRBJ2-1; D may be TRBD1 (5 bases). The V gene's germline CDR1 is DFQATT and CDR2 SNEGSKA (reference sequence). The V gene lost 5 bases and the J gene lost 8 bases, with 10 bases spanning the gap. The CDR3 length is 11 residues. DNA for the CDR3: TGCAGTGCTGTTCAGGGCCATGAGCAGTTCTTC. Amino acids: CSAVQGHEQFF.

Only a few counts were recorded for this clonotype. The chain recombines TRBV3-1 with TRBJ2-3; D remains ambiguous. From germline, CDR1 is LGHDT and CDR2 YNNKEL (reference sequence). This CDR3 comprises 16 residues. V lost 6 bases and J lost 5, with 21 bases in between. CDR3 residues: CASSLIPGSLGDTQYF. The CDR3, as DNA: TGTGCCAGCAGTCTAATTCCGGGCTCACTGGGAGATACGCAGTATTTT.

The V and J genes are TRBV20-1 and TRBJ2-5; 7 bases are shared with TRBD1. The V segment lost 6 bases and the J segment 2 bases; nucleotides outside the gene matches: 9. Germline-derived CDR1 and CDR2 are DFQATT and SNEGSKA (reference sequence). This CDR3 contains 14 residues. CDR3 sequence (DNA): TGCAGTGCAGGTTCAGGGGGTCTTCAAGAGACCCAGTACTTC. Translation: CSAGSGGLQETQYF.

This clonotype came up once. The chain combines TRBV6-1 with TRBJ1-1; 8 bases map to TRBD1. Trimming cost V 7 bases and J 8 bases; bases outside gene matches: 3. The CDR3 has 11 residues. The germline gives CDR1 MNHNS, CDR2 SASEGT. CDR3 DNA: TGTGCCAGCACCTGGGACAGGGAAGCTTTCTTT. Translating gives CASTWDREAFF.

In its sample, this clonotype was seen a few times. J is TRBJ2-7 and V is TRBV7-8, with D maybe TRBD2 (6 bases). The germline V gene encodes CDR1 SGHVS and CDR2 FQNEAQ. Trimming took off 3 bases at V and 4 bases at J, with 13 bases between the two ends. This CDR3 region has 14 residues. The CDR3 region is CASSFGGIPYEQYF. The CDR3 DNA reads TGTGCCAGCAGCTTCGGGGGAATTCCATACGAGCAGTACTTC.

This sequence joins TRBV24-1 and TRBJ2-3; the match to TRBD2 covers 7 bases. CDR1 KGHDR and CDR2 SFDVKD come from the germline V gene. CDR3 size: 14 residues. The V and J ends lost 6 bases and 11 bases, in that order; junction bases with no gene match: 13. CDR3 amino acids: CATSSIGTTGGQYF. CDR3 coding DNA: TGTGCCACCAGTAGTATAGGAACGACGGGGGGGCAGTATTTT.

This chain uses TRBV20-1 with TRBJ1-1; D not resolved. CDR3 size: 14 residues. CDR1 and CDR2 (germline): DFQATT, SNEGSKA (reference sequence). With 2 bases removed from V and 0 bases from J, the gap between germline ends came to 10 bases. For the CDR3, the DNA is TGCAGTGCTAGACCATCTTTTATGAACACTGAAGCTTTCTTT. Protein: CSARPSFMNTEAFF.